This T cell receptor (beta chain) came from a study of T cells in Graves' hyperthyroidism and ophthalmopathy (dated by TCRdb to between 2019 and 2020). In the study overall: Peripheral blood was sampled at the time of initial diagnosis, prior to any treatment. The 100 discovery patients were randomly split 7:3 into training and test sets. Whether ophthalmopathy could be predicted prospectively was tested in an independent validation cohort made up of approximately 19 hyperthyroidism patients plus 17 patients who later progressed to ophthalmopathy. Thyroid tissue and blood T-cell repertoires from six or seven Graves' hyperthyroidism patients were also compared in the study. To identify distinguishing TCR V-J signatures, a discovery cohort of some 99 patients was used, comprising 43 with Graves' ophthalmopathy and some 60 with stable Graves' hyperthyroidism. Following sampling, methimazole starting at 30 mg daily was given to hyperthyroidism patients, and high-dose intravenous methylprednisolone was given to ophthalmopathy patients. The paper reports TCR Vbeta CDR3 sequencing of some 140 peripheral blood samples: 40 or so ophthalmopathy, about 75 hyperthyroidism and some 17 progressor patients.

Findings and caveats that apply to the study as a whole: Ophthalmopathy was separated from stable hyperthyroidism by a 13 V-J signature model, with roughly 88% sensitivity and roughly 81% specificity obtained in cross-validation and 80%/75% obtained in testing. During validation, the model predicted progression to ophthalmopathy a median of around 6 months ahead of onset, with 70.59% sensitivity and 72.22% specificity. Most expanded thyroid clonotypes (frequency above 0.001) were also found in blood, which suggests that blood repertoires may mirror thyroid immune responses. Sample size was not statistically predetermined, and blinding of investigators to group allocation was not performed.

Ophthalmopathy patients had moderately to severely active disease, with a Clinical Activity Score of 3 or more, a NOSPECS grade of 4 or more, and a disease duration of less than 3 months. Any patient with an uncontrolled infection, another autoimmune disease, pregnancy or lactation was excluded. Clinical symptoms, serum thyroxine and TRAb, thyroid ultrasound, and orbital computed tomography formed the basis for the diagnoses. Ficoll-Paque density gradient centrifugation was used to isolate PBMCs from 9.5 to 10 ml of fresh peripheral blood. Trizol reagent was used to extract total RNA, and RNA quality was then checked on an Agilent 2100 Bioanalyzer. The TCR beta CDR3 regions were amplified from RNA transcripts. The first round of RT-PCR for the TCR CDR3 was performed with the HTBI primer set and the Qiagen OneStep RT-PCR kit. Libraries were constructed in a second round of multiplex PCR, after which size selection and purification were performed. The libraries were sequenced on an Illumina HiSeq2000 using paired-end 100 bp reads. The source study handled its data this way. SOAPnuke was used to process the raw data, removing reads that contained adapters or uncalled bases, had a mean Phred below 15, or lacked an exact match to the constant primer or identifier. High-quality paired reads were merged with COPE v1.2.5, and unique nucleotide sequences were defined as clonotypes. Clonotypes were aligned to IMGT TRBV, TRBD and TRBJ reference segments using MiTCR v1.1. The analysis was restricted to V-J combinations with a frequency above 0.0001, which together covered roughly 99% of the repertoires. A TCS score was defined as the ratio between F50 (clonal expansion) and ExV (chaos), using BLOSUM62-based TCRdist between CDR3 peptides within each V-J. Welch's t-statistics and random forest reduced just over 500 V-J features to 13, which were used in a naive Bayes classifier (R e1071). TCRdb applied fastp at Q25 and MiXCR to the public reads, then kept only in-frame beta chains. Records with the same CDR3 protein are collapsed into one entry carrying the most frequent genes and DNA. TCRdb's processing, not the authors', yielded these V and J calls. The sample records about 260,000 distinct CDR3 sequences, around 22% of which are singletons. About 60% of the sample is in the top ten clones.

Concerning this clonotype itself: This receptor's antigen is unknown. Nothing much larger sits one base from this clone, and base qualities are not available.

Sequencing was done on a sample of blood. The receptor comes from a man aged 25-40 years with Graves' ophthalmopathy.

The nucleotide sequence is TGCGCCAGCAGCCAAGAGATAGGGTCGTTCTATGGCTACACCTTC. Translated, this gives CASSQEIGSFYGYTF. Rearrangement joined TRBV4-1 to TRBJ1-2; the D segment cannot be called with confidence. V is reduced by 0 bases and J by 4 bases, leaving a spacing of 12 bases between them. For CDR1 and CDR2, the germline V gene lists MGHRA and YSYEKL. The CDR3 contains 15 residues, cysteine and phenylalanine counted. Just the 45-base CDR3 DNA is kept, in frame starting at base 1.